The 15 T cell receptor beta chains below come from one sample, sequenced in a study of blood T cell repertoires in COVID-19. TCRdb's copy holds only in-frame clones and misses some; the assay was immunoSEQ multiplex PCR. The profile shows some 130,000 clones, roughly three quarters of them singletons. Sequencing used peripheral blood. These receptors were taken from a woman aged 70-85 years with acute or convalescent COVID-19.

This chain joins TRBV7-2 and TRBJ2-1; D uncertain. Trimming pared 4 bases from V and 3 bases from J, leaving 4 bases between. Germline V CDR1 and CDR2: SGHTA, FQGNSA. The CDR3 runs to 12 residues. CDR3 in amino acids: CASSSLYNEQFF. The CDR3 DNA reads TGTGCCAGCAGCTCACTCTACAATGAGCAGTTCTTC.

This clone was found once. This sequence joins TRBV19 and TRBJ1-1; TRBD1 might be the D (6 bases). V was clipped by 1 base and J by 1 base, with 10 bases between them. The CDR3 has 15 amino acids. Germline V lookup: CDR1 LNHDA, CDR2 SQIVND (reference sequence). As DNA, the CDR3 is TGTGCCAGTAGTATAGCCCAGACAGGGAACACTGAAGCTTTCTTT. It encodes CASSIAQTGNTEAFF.

This chain links TRBV7-3 with TRBJ2-5, with 10 bases identical to TRBD2. Trimming took 5 bases from V and 2 from J; bases not matched to a gene: 17. Germline V gives CDR1 SGHTA, CDR2 FQGTGA. The CDR3 contains 19 residues. The CDR3 spells CASSPYPSRLAGLQETQYF. In DNA form, the CDR3 reads TGTGCCAGCAGCCCTTACCCCTCCCGACTAGCGGGTCTACAAGAGACCCAGTACTTC.

The chain combines TRBV19 with TRBJ1-5; possible D gene TRBD1, 6 bases. Germline V gene data show CDR1 as LNHDA and CDR2 as SQIVND (reference sequence). The ends were cut back, 9 bases at V and 6 bases at J, with 18 bases in the middle. This CDR3 has 14 residues. The CDR3 sequence is CASSSRDISQPQHF. In DNA form, the CDR3 reads TGTGCCAGCTCTAGCCGGGACATCAGTCAGCCCCAGCATTTT. The whole variable domain, filled in from reference TRBV19 and TRBJ1-5, reads DGGITQSPKYLFRKEGQNVTLSCEQNLNHDAMYWYRQDPGQGLRLIYYSQIVNDFQKGDIAEGYSVSREKKESFPLTVTSAQKNPTAFYLCASSSRDISQPQHFGDGTRLSIL.

The chain is built from TRBV5-1 and TRBJ2-7; 9 bases line up with TRBD1. The length of the CDR3 is 17 residues. V gave up 2 bases and J gave up 5 bases; unmatched junction bases: 14. Germline lookup yields CDR1 SGHRS and CDR2 YFSETQ. CDR3 coding DNA: TGCGCCAGCAGCTTAGAGAGGGGGGGGGACAGGGTCGACGAGCAGTACTTC. Its protein is CASSLERGGDRVDEQYF.

In this sample, this clone turned up a few times. This sequence joins TRBV27 and TRBJ1-5; D gene ambiguous. Trimming took 3 bases from V and 4 from J, leaving 4 bases between them. The CDR3 runs 12 residues. Germline V lookup: CDR1 MNHEY, CDR2 SMNVEV (reference sequence). The CDR3 region is CASSFLNQPQHF. The CDR3, as DNA: TGTGCCAGCAGTTTCCTGAATCAGCCCCAGCATTTT.

This clone was picked up a small number of times. J is TRBJ2-7 and V is TRBV7-6; D is possibly TRBD2 (5 bases). This CDR3 region has 12 residues. Germline V gene sequence: CDR1 SGHVS, CDR2 FNYEAQ. Trimming shortened V by 10 bases and J by 7 bases, and 17 bases separated the two germline ends. This CDR3 is CATGPLTGEQYF. Written as DNA, the CDR3 is TGTGCCACCGGGCCGCTAACGGGGGAGCAGTACTTC.

Notes on this clone: The sample carries other DNA sequences with the same CDR3. The V call is TRBV19, the J call TRBJ2-5, with D possibly matching TRBD2 (7 bases). The ends were cut back, 1 base at V and 1 base at J, with 13 bases in the middle. Germline V gene data show CDR1 as LNHDA and CDR2 as SQIVND (reference sequence). This CDR3 is 16 amino acids long. In DNA form, the CDR3 reads TGTGCCAGTAGTATAGTTAGGGGGGGGGCCCAAGAGACCCAGTACTTC. This sequence encodes CASSIVRGGAQETQYF.

The V gene is TRBV6-1, the J gene TRBJ1-3, with unresolved D. The CDR3 contains 15 residues. Trimming pared 2 bases from V and 2 bases from J, leaving 10 bases between. Germline V CDR1 and CDR2: MNHNS, SASEGT. The CDR3 here is CASSESGKTGNTIYF. The CDR3 DNA is TGTGCCAGCAGTGAATCGGGGAAAACTGGAAACACCATATATTTT.

This chain joins TRBV7-2 and TRBJ1-1; no firm D call. Trimming shortened V by 5 bases and J by 8 bases, and 15 bases separated the two germline ends. This CDR3 is 13 amino acids long. CDR1 and CDR2 from the germline V gene are SGHTA and FQGNSA. This chain's CDR3 is CASSVFPKREAFF. DNA for the CDR3: TGTGCCAGCAGCGTATTTCCGAAACGGGAAGCTTTCTTT.

CDR3: CASSTNTGYGYTF. The CDR3 nucleotides are TGTGCCAGCAGTACGAACACAGGGTATGGCTACACCTTC. The rearrangement joins TRBV28 to TRBJ1-2; TRBD1 is a possible D gene (6 bases). The CDR3 is 13 residues long. CDR1 is MDHEN and CDR2 is SYDVKM in the germline V gene. V was trimmed by 5 bases and J by 5 bases, leaving 12 bases between them.

V gene TRBV19 combines with J gene TRBJ1-3; D is unresolved. The germline CDR1 and CDR2 sequences are LNHDA and SQIVND (reference sequence). The CDR3 extends over 15 amino acids. The V gene lost 1 base and the J gene lost 4 bases, with 11 bases spanning the gap. CDR3 loop: CASSIVVGGGNTIYF. CDR3 bases: TGTGCCAGTAGTATAGTAGTCGGCGGGGGAAACACCATATATTTT.

This clone was recorded only once. CDR3 in DNA: TGCACCAGCAGCCAAGTTACGGGAGTCGAGCAGTACTTC. Amino acid sequence: CTSSQVTGVEQYF. This chain links TRBV1 with TRBJ2-7; the tabulated D call, TRBD2, remains unverified against the DNA. TRBV1 is termed a pseudogene. CDR3 length equals 13 residues.

V gene TRBV27 combines with J gene TRBJ2-7; the D is unclear. Germline V CDR1 and CDR2: MNHEY, SMNVEV (reference sequence). This CDR3 comprises 13 residues. V was pared by 5 bases and J by 3 bases, with 11 bases between. The chain's CDR3 is CASSLRHLYEQYF. The CDR3 DNA follows: TGTGCCAGCAGTCTCCGACACCTCTACGAGCAGTACTTC.

This clone was found once. The chain recombines TRBV7-3 with TRBJ1-1; 7 bases are shared with TRBD1. Germline V gene lookup returns CDR1 SGHTA and CDR2 FQGTGA. Trimming cost V 6 bases and J 0 bases; bases outside gene matches: 7. This CDR3 comprises 15 residues. DNA for the CDR3: TGTGCCAGCAGTCGTCGGGGACAGATGAACACTGAAGCTTTCTTT. It specifies CASSRRGQMNTEAFF.